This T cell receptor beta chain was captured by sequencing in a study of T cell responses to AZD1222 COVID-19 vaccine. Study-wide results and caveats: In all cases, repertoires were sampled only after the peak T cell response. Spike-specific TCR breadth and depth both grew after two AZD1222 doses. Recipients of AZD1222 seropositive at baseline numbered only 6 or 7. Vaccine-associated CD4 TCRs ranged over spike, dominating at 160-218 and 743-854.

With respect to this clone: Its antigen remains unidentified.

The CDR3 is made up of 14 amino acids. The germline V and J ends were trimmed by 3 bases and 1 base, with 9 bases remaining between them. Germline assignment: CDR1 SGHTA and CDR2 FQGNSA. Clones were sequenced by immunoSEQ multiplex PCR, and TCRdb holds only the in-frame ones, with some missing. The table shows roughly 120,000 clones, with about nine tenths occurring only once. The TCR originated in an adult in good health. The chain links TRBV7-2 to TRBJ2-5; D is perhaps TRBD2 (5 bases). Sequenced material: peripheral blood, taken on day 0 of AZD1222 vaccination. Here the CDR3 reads CASSLGLAQETQYF. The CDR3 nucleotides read TGTGCCAGCAGCTTGGGCCTAGCCCAAGAGACCCAGTACTTC.